A single TCR beta chain is shown here with its context. This sample is part of a study of control samples from healthy donors and cancer patients. The data were produced by immunoSEQ multiplex PCR, yet TCRdb's version contains in-frame clones alone and is incomplete. The table records approximately 160,000 clones, around 93% of them present only once. What was sequenced was blood. The receptor was isolated from a woman aged 55-70 years in good health.

CDR3 sequence: CASITDDGRYNEKLFF. CDR3 nucleotides: TGTGCCAGCATTACGGACGACGGGAGATATAATGAAAAACTGTTTTTT. V gene TRBV21-1 combines with J gene TRBJ1-4. TRBV21-1 is described as a pseudogene. This CDR3 is 16 amino acids long.